The 23 T cell receptor beta chains presented below share a single source sample, sequenced in a study of cytomegalovirus exposure and HLA in healthy donors. PCR involved 60 Vbeta and 13 Jbeta primers. Clones were sequenced by immunoSEQ multiplex PCR, and TCRdb holds only the in-frame ones, with some missing. This repertoire shows 140,000 or so clones, about 79% found once; its top ten account for less than 2%. Sequencing was performed on PBMCs. All receptors derive from a woman in her twenties or thirties in good health and CMV-seronegative.

The J gene is TRBJ2-2, the V gene TRBV5-1; tentatively, D is TRBD1 (5 bases). The ends were cut back, 5 bases at V and 1 base at J, with 9 bases in the middle. CDR3 length: 14 residues. Per the germline V gene, CDR1 is SGHRS and CDR2 is YFSETQ. The CDR3 loop is CASSRGLNTGELFF. The CDR3 region has the DNA TGCGCCAGCAGTAGGGGATTGAACACCGGGGAGCTGTTTTTT. Combining the CDR3 with reference TRBV5-1 and TRBJ2-2 gives the whole variable domain KAGVTQTPRYLIKTRGQQVTLSCSPISGHRSVSWYQQTPGQGLQFLFEYFSETQRNKGNFPGRFSGRQFSNSRSEMNVSTLELGDSALYLCASSRGLNTGELFFGEGSRLTVL.

The rearrangement uses TRBV15 and TRBJ1-5; a possible D gene is TRBD1 (6 bases). The V end was cut by 1 base, the J end by 5 bases, with 12 bases between. CDR1 and CDR2 from the germline V gene are LNHNV and YYDKDF (reference sequence). This CDR3 contains 15 residues. CDR3 protein: CATSRGQGFDQPQHF. The CDR3 bases are TGTGCCACCAGCAGAGGGCAGGGGTTCGATCAGCCCCAGCATTTT.

The rearrangement links TRBV5-4 to TRBJ2-7, with D possibly matching TRBD1 (6 bases). Germline V gene data show CDR1 as SGHNT and CDR2 as YYREEE (reference sequence). Trimming removed 5 bases from V and 1 base from J, with 10 bases in between. There are 13 residues in the CDR3. The chain's CDR3 is CASSQDSSYEQYF. CDR3 DNA: TGTGCCAGCAGTCAGGACAGTTCCTACGAGCAGTACTTC. The complete variable domain, with remaining parts taken from reference TRBV5-4 and TRBJ2-7, reads ETGVTQSPTHLIKTRGQQVTLRCSSQSGHNTVSWYQQALGQGPQFIFQYYREEENGRGNFPPRFSGLQFPNYSSELNVNALELDDSALYLCASSQDSSYEQYFGPGTRLTVT.

The gene calls are TRBV7-2 and TRBJ2-7; TRBD1 matches at 7 bases. This CDR3 is built from 13 residues. J lost 7 bases, V lost 5 bases, and 8 bases had no gene match. From germline, CDR1 is SGHTA and CDR2 FQGNSA. CDR3 loop: CASSRQGSGEQYF. The CDR3 region has the DNA TGTGCCAGCAGCCGACAGGGAAGTGGGGAGCAGTACTTC.

This chain connects TRBV6-5 to TRBJ1-3; TRBD1 aligns across 7 bases. Germline V CDR1 and CDR2: MNHEY, SVGAGI. The V and J ends lost 2 bases and 2 bases, in that order; junction bases with no gene match: 3. This CDR3 is built from 15 residues. The chain's CDR3 is CASSYARGAGNTIYF. The CDR3 DNA sequence: TGTGCCAGCAGTTACGCCAGGGGGGCTGGAAACACCATATATTTT.

The J gene is TRBJ2-3, the V gene TRBV6-1; D is perhaps TRBD2 (6 bases). Between the trimmed V and J ends, which lost 6 bases and 2 bases, there was a span of 15 bases. Germline V lookup: CDR1 MNHNS, CDR2 SASEGT. The CDR3 totals 15 residues. The CDR3 coding sequence is TGTGCCAGCAGCCGCCTAGCGCATCTCACAGATACGCAGTATTTT. Translation gives CASSRLAHLTDTQYF.

J is TRBJ1-2 and V is TRBV7-2, with 7 nucleotides matching TRBD1. The CDR3 length is 17 residues. In germline, CDR1 is SGHTA, CDR2 FQGNSA. V trimming: 1 base; J trimming: 6 bases; junction bases outside the gene matches: 14. CDR3 amino acids: CASSLDVGYRGKDGYTF. In nucleotides, the CDR3 is TGTGCCAGCAGCTTAGATGTGGGCTACAGGGGAAAGGATGGCTACACCTTC.

The rearrangement joins TRBV2 to TRBJ1-1; tentatively, D is TRBD1 (6 bases). V was trimmed by 6 bases and J by 4 bases, leaving 12 bases between them. CDR1 SNHLY and CDR2 FYNNEI come from the germline V gene. The CDR3 sequence is 13 residues long. The CDR3 sequence is CASSGRGFTEAFF. Written as DNA, the CDR3 is TGTGCCAGCAGCGGCAGGGGTTTCACTGAAGCTTTCTTT.

The chain couples TRBV7-2 to TRBJ2-5; D may be TRBD1 (6 bases). This CDR3 has 13 residues. Germline CDR1 reads SGHTA; CDR2 reads FQGNSA. The germline V and J ends were trimmed by 7 bases and 3 bases, with 12 bases remaining between them. DNA for the CDR3: TGTGCCAGCACGATGTACAGGGAAGAGACCCAGTACTTC. The encoded protein is CASTMYREETQYF. The whole variable domain, filled in from reference TRBV7-2 and TRBJ2-5, reads GAGVSQSPSNKVTEKGKDVELRCDPISGHTALYWYRQSLGQGLEFLIYFQGNSAPDKSGLPSDRFSAERTGGSVSTLTIQRTQQEDSAVYLCASTMYREETQYFGPGTRLLVL.

DNA for the CDR3: TGCGCCAGCAGCGAGCGGACAGTCTCTGGAAACACCATATATTTT. Translating it yields CASSERTVSGNTIYF. The chain joins TRBV5-1 to TRBJ1-3; possible D gene TRBD1, 6 bases. This CDR3 has 15 amino acids. Germline V gives CDR1 SGHRS, CDR2 YFSETQ. Trimming took 4 bases from V and 0 from J, leaving 11 bases between them.

In its sample, this clone was seen once. The junction does not match germline at one end; this may be a read error. The chain has TRBV7-2 and TRBJ1-4; no definite D call. CDR1 is SGHTA and CDR2 is FQGNSA in the germline V gene. The CDR3 runs 17 residues. The CDR3 nucleotides read TGTGCCAGCAGCCTAGCTGGAGCGAGTGCAACTAATGAAAAACTGTTTTTT. Protein: CASSLAGASATNEKLFF.

The chain is built from TRBV7-2 and TRBJ1-2; D call uncertain. The CDR3 extends over 13 amino acids. The germline CDR1 and CDR2 sequences are SGHTA and FQGNSA. V lost 6 bases and J lost 7, with 15 bases in between. The CDR3 nucleotides read TGTGCCAGCAGATCCCCGCCAGCGCCTGGCTACACCTTC. This encodes CASRSPPAPGYTF.

The chain couples TRBV19 to TRBJ1-1, with D possibly being TRBD1 (6 bases). This CDR3 has 14 amino acids. CDR1 LNHDA and CDR2 SQIVND come from the germline V gene (reference sequence). V shed 6 bases and J shed 4 bases, with 15 bases lying between them. For the CDR3, the DNA is TGTGCCAGTAGGGCGGGGGGCGCTTCCACTGAAGCTTTCTTT. Translating it yields CASRAGGASTEAFF.

This chain connects TRBV7-2 to TRBJ1-6; D remains unclear. This CDR3 spans 10 amino acids. Germline CDR1 reads SGHTA; CDR2 reads FQGNSA. With 2 bases removed from V and 15 bases from J, the gap between germline ends came to 5 bases. Here the CDR3 DNA reads TGTGCCAGCAGCTTAATTCTCCTCCACTTT. Translated, it gives CASSLILLHF.

The J gene is TRBJ1-2, the V gene TRBV30; no firm D call. Germline values: CDR1 GTSNPN, CDR2 SVGIG (reference sequence). Trimming took 1 base from V and 8 from J, leaving 14 bases between them. This CDR3 region has 13 residues. CDR3 residues: CAWSAQSVGGYTF. The DNA of the CDR3 is TGTGCCTGGAGTGCTCAAAGTGTTGGCGGCTACACCTTC. The variable domain in full, with the rest retrieved from reference TRBV30 and TRBJ1-2, is SQTIHQWPATLVQPVGSPLSLECTVEGTSNPNLYWYRQAAGRGLQLLFYSVGIGQISSEVPQNLSASRPQDRQFILSSKKLLLSDSGFYLCAWSAQSVGGYTFGSGTRLTVV.

CDR3 residues: CASSLAGPVSPNTEAFF. Here the CDR3 DNA reads TGTGCCAGCAGCTTAGCGGGGCCGGTTAGTCCCAACACTGAAGCTTTCTTT. The chain is built from TRBV7-9 and TRBJ1-1; D is possibly TRBD1 (5 bases). The CDR3 length is 17 residues. The V gene's germline CDR1 is SEHNR and CDR2 FQNEAQ (reference sequence). Trimming shortened V by 0 bases and J by 2 bases, and 16 bases separated the two germline ends.

This clone was seen a handful of times. This chain joins TRBV6-5 and TRBJ1-2, with 10 bases matching TRBD1. The length of the CDR3 is 15 residues. The V and J ends lost 6 bases and 1 base, in that order; junction bases with no gene match: 5. Germline V gives CDR1 MNHEY, CDR2 SVGAGI. The CDR3 is CASRKDRGFNYGYTF. CDR3 nucleotides: TGTGCCAGCAGGAAGGACAGGGGGTTTAACTATGGCTACACCTTC.

This clone appeared a single time. The chain uses TRBV7-6 and TRBJ1-1, with D unresolved. CDR1 is SGHVS, CDR2 FNYEAQ, per germline. This CDR3 contains 15 residues. V dropped 0 bases and J dropped 2 bases, with 10 bases sitting between them. The CDR3 DNA is TGTGCCAGCAGCTTAGCAGGGAGGGAAAACACTGAAGCTTTCTTT. It codes for CASSLAGRENTEAFF.

V usage is TRBV27 and J usage is TRBJ1-6; a weak D match, TRBD1 (5 bases). CDR1 is MNHEY, CDR2 SMNVEV, per germline (reference sequence). The CDR3 length is 14 residues. Trimming stripped 0 bases from V and 10 bases from J, with 10 bases between. CDR3 sequence reads: CASSLSTVESPLHF. The CDR3 nucleotides read TGTGCCAGCAGTTTATCGACAGTCGAGTCACCCCTCCACTTT.

The chain combines TRBV9 with TRBJ1-1, with a possible D match to TRBD1 (6 bases). The CDR3 spans 14 residues. Germline V gene data show CDR1 as SGDLS and CDR2 as YYNGEE. Trimming stripped 3 bases from V and 6 bases from J, with 15 bases between. The CDR3 region has the DNA TGTGCCAGCAGCGGCCAGGGGTTTGGGGCTGAAGCTTTCTTT. As protein: CASSGQGFGAEAFF. The full variable domain, with the rest looked up from reference TRBV9 and TRBJ1-1, is DSGVTQTPKHLITATGQRVTLRCSPRSGDLSVYWYQQSLDQGLQFLIQYYNGEERAKGNILERFSAQQFPDLHSELNLSSLELGDSALYFCASSGQGFGAEAFFGQGTRLTVV.

The chain couples TRBV6-5 to TRBJ1-1; D ambiguous. Trimming cost V 2 bases and J 11 bases, with 18 bases left between them. The CDR3 consists of 14 residues. CDR1 and CDR2 (germline): MNHEY, SVGAGI. The CDR3 DNA reads TGTGCCAGCAGTTACGGGAGGGAATTCTCTGGGGCTTTCTTT. Its translation: CASSYGREFSGAFF.

This chain uses TRBV2 with TRBJ2-5, with 12 bases aligning to TRBD1. The germline CDR1 and CDR2 sequences are SNHLY and FYNNEI. The CDR3 runs 15 residues. DNA for the CDR3: TGTGTCCGGGGGGCCGGGACAGGGGGCAGGGAGACCCAGTACTTC. This sequence encodes CVRGAGTGGRETQYF. The complete variable domain, with remaining parts taken from reference TRBV2 and TRBJ2-5, reads EPEVTQTPSHQVTQMGQEVILRCVPISNHLYFYWYRQILGQKVEFLVSFYNNEISEKSEIFDDQFSVERPDGSNFTLKIRSTKLEDSAMYFCVRGAGTGGRETQYFGPGTRLLVL.

This clone has a handful of counts. The chain has TRBV2 and TRBJ2-7; D gene unclear. V was clipped by 3 bases and J by 3 bases, with 6 bases between them. Germline V gives CDR1 SNHLY, CDR2 FYNNEI. CDR3 length: 12 amino acids. The CDR3 here is CASSDSVYEQYF. CDR3 bases: TGTGCCAGCAGTGATTCGGTCTACGAGCAGTACTTC. Full variable domain (missing parts from reference TRBV2 and TRBJ2-7): EPEVTQTPSHQVTQMGQEVILRCVPISNHLYFYWYRQILGQKVEFLVSFYNNEISEKSEIFDDQFSVERPDGSNFTLKIRSTKLEDSAMYFCASSDSVYEQYFGPGTRLTVT.